This T cell receptor (beta chain) was identified in a study of T cells after yellow fever vaccination. For the study at large: SMART-Seq v4 Ultra Low Input prepared libraries from low-cell fractions. Study-level results: Repertoires obtained by FACS sorting could include abundant clonotypes that entered as contaminants from the bulk population. Clones from primary vaccination mostly reappeared after the booster (96% CD4, less than 90% CD8).

5'RACE template switching generated TCR cDNA, adding a universal primer site and UMIs. TCRdb ran MiXCR on the 5' RACE reads and lists one entry per CDR3 protein. The data show approximately 250,000 distinct CDR3 sequences, around 4.9% seen once. This clonotype was counted ten times or more. Its antigen is unknown. The CDR3 is 12 residues long. V was shortened by 5 bases and J by 7 bases, with 11 bases between the two germline ends. Germline V CDR1 and CDR2: MGHRA, YSYEKL. The specimen comprised CD4+ T cells sorted from PBMCs, sampled on the day of the yellow fever booster vaccination. The receptor comes from a man younger than 35 who received the YFV17D yellow fever vaccine. This chain connects TRBV4-1 to TRBJ1-2; D remains ambiguous. The CDR3 sequence is CASSDQDGGYTF. The CDR3 nucleotides are TGCGCCAGCAGCGATCAGGACGGTGGCTACACCTTC.